Reported below is one T cell receptor (beta chain). Its antigen is as yet unknown. CDR3 size: 15 residues. After removal of 0 bases from V and 9 bases from J, the junction contained 10 bases not matched to a gene. Germline V CDR1 and CDR2: DFQATT, SNEGSKA (reference sequence). These data come from a study of blood T cells in healthy people across ages. Regarding the study as a whole: One million T cells yielded diversity estimates that were considered underestimates. Not knowing donor CMV status may have confounded expanded clonotype changes. Long-lived donors exceeded aged donors in naive CD4+ cells and diversity.

A second PCR of 7 to 11 cycles used a sample-barcoded 5' primer and a J-beta primer mix. In TCRdb, the 5' RACE reads were re-called with MiXCR into one record per CDR3 protein. The profile shows about 580,000 distinct CDR3 sequences, 47% of them singletons. The receptor's source is an elderly man in good health. What was sequenced was blood. This chain joins TRBV20-1 and TRBJ2-1, with 8 bases fitting TRBD2. Here the CDR3 DNA reads TGCAGTGCTAGAGATCGTAGCGGGGCCTTCTCTGAGCAGTTCTTC. Amino acid sequence: CSARDRSGAFSEQFF.